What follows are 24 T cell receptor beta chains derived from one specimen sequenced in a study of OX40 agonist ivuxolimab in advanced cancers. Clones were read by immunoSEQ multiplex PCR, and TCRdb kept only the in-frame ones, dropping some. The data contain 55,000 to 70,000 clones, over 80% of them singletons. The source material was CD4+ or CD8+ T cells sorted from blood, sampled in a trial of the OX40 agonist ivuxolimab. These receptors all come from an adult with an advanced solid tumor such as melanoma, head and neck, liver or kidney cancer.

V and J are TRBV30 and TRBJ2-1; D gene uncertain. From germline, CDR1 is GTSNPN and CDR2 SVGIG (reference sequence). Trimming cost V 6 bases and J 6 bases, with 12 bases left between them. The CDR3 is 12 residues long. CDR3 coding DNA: TGTGCCTGTAGTAGGCACCTCAATGAGCAGTTCTTC. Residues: CACSRHLNEQFF.

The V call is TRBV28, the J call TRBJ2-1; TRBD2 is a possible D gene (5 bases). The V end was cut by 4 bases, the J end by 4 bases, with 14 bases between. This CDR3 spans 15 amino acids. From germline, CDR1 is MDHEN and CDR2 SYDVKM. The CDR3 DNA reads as TGTGCCAGCAGTTCCCCCGGAGGCGTTTACAATGAGCAGTTCTTC. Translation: CASSSPGGVYNEQFF.

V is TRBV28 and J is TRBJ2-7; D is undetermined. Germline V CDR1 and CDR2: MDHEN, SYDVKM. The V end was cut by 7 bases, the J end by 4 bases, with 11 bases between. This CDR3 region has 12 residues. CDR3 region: CASTKLPYEQYF. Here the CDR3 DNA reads TGTGCCAGCACCAAATTACCGTACGAGCAGTACTTC.

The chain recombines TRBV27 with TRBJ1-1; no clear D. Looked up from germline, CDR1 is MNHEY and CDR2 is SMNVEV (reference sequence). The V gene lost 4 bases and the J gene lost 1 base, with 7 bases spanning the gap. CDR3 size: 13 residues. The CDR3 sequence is CASSWTENTEAFF. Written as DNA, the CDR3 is TGTGCCAGCAGTTGGACGGAGAACACTGAAGCTTTCTTT.

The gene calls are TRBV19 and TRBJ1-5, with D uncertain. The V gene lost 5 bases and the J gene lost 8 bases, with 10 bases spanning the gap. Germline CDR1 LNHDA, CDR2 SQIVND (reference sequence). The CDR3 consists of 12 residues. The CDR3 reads CASSLTSKPQHF. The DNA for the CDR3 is TGTGCCAGTAGTTTGACCAGCAAGCCCCAGCATTTT.

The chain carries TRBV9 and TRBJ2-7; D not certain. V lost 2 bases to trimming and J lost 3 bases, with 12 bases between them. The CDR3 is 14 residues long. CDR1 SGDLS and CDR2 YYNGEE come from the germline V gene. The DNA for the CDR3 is TGTGCCAGCAGCGTCGGTCAGATTAGCTACGAGCAGTACTTC. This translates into CASSVGQISYEQYF.

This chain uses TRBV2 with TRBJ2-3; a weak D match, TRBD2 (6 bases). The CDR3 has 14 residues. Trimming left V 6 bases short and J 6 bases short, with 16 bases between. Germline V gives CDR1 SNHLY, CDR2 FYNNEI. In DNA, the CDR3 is TGTGCCAGCAGCGGGACTGCTCTTTTGGATACGCAGTATTTT. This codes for CASSGTALLDTQYF.

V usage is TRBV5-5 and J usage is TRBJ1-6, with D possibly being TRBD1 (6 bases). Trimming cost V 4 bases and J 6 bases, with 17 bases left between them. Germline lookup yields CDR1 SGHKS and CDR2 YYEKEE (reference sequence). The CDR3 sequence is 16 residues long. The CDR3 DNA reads TGTGCCAGCAGCCCTATAAGGCAGGGGCGTAATTCACCCCTCCACTTT. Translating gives CASSPIRQGRNSPLHF.

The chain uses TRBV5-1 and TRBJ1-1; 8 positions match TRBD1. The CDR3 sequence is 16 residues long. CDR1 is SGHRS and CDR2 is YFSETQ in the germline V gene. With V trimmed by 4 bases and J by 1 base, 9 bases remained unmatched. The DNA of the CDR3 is TGCGCCAGCAGCATCTCGCAGGGGGCCTCGAACACTGAAGCTTTCTTT. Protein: CASSISQGASNTEAFF.

CDR3 nucleotide sequence: TGTGCCAGTGAGGGGGGCGATAACATTCAGTACTTC. It is translated as CASEGGDNIQYF. The J gene is TRBJ2-4, the V gene TRBV10-3; D tentatively reads TRBD1 or TRBD2 (6 bases each). Trimming shortened V by 10 bases and J by 7 bases, and 14 bases separated the two germline ends. Looked up from germline, CDR1 is ENHRY and CDR2 is SYGVKD. The length of the CDR3 is 12 residues.

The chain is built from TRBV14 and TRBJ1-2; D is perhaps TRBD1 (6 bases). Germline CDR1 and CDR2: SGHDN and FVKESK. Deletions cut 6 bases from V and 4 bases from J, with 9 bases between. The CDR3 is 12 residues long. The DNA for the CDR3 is TGTGCCAGCAGTACAGGGACCTATGGCTACACCTTC. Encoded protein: CASSTGTYGYTF.

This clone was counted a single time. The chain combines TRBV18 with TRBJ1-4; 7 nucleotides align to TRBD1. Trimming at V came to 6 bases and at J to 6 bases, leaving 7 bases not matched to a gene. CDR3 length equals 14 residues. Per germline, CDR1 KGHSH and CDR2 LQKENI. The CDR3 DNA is TGTGCCAGCTCTCAATTTGACAGGGATGAAAAACTGTTTTTT. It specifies CASSQFDRDEKLFF.

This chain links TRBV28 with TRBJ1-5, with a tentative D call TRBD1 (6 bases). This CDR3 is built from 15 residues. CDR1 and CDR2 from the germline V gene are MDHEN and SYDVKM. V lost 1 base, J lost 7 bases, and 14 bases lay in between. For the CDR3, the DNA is TGTGCCAGCAGTTTATCGCTGGGGGGCTGGCAGCCCCAGCATTTT. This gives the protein CASSLSLGGWQPQHF.

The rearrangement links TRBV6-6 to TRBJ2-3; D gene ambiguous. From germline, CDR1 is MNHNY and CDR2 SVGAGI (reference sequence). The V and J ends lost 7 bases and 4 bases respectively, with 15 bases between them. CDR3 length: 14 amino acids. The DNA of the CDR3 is TGTGCCAGCAATAAGGGTTGGACCTCAGATACGCAGTATTTT. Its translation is CASNKGWTSDTQYF.

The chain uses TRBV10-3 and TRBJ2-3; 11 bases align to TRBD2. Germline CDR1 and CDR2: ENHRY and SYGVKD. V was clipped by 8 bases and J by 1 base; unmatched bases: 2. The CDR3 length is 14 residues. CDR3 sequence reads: CAIGTSGGTDTQYF. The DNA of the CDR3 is TGTGCCATCGGGACTAGCGGTGGCACAGATACGCAGTATTTT.

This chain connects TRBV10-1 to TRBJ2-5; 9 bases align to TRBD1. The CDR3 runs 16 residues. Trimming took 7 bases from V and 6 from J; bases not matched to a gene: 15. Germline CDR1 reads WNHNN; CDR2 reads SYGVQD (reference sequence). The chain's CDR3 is CASITGGWDPEKTQYF. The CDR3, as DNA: TGCGCCAGCATAACAGGGGGCTGGGATCCCGAGAAGACCCAGTACTTC.

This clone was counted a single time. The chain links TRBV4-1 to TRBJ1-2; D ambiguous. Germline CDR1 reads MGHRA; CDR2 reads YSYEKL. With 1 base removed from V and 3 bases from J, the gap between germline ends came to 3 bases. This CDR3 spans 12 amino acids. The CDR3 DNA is TGCGCCAGCAGCCAAGTCGACTATGGCTACACCTTC. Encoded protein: CASSQVDYGYTF.

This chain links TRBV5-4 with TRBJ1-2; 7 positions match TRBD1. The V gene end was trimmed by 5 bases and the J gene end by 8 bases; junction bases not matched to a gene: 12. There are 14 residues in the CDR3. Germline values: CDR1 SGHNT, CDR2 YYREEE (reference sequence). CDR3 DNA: TGTGCCAGCAGGCGACCAGGGGGTTCGGGCGGCTACACCTTC. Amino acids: CASRRPGGSGGYTF.

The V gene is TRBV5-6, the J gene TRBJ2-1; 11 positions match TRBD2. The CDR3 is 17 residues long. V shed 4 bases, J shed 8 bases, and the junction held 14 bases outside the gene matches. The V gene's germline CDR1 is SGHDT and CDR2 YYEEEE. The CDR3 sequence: CASSLGGSGRALDEQFF. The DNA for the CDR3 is TGTGCCAGCAGCCTCGGTGGTAGCGGGAGGGCCCTGGATGAGCAGTTCTTC.

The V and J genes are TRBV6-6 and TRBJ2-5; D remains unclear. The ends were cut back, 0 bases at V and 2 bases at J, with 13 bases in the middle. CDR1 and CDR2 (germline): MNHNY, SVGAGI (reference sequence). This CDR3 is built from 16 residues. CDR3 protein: CASSYSPGGPQETQYF. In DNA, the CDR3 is TGTGCCAGCAGTTACTCCCCTGGCGGACCTCAAGAGACCCAGTACTTC.

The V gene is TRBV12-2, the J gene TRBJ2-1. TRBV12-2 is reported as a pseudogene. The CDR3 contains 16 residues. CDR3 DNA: TGTGCAAGTCGCCCCAGAGTGAGGCGGGACAACAATGAGCAGTTCTTC. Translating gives CASRPRVRRDNNEQFF.

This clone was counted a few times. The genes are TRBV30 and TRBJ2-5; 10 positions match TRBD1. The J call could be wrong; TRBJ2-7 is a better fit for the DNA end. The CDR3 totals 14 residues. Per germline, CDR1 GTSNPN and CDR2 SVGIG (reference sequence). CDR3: CAWSGGQGFYEQYF. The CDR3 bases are TGTGCCTGGAGCGGGGGACAGGGGTTCTACGAGCAGTACTTC.

The CDR3 region has the DNA TGTGCCAGCAGTCGAGGACACCTGAACACTGAAGCTTTCTTT. Translated: CASSRGHLNTEAFF. The chain has TRBV6-1 and TRBJ1-1, with D perhaps matching TRBD1 (5 bases). The V end lost 5 bases, the J end lost 0 bases, and 10 bases lay between the germline ends. This CDR3 is 14 amino acids long. Germline CDR1 is MNHNS and CDR2 is SASEGT.

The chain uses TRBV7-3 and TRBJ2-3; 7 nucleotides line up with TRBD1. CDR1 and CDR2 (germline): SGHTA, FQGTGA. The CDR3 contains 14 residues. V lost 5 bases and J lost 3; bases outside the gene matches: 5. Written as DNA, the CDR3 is TGTGCCAGCAGCGTCAGGGGGAGTACAGATACGCAGTATTTT. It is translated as CASSVRGSTDTQYF.